The 9 T cell receptor beta chains in this list originate from one sample, sequenced in a study of blood T cell repertoires in COVID-19. Libraries were prepared by immunoSEQ multiplex PCR; TCRdb keeps only in-frame clonotypes and omits some of them. The sample lists hundreds of thousands of clones; around 82% were seen once. Sequenced: peripheral blood. Receptor source: a woman aged 45 to 65 who had recovered from COVID-19.

The chain employs TRBV5-6 and TRBJ1-2; a possible D gene is TRBD1 (6 bases). V lost 2 bases and J lost 2, with 10 bases in between. Germline-derived CDR1 and CDR2 are SGHDT and YYEEEE. The CDR3 consists of 14 residues. CDR3 sequence: CASSLPTGNYGYTF. CDR3 in DNA: TGTGCCAGCAGCTTACCTACAGGGAACTATGGCTACACCTTC.

The chain combines TRBV3-1 (or the pseudogene TRBV3-2) with TRBJ2-7, with 8 bases lining up with TRBD2. V gave up 1 base and J gave up 7 bases; unmatched junction bases: 6. Germline CDR1 is LGHDT and CDR2 is YNNKEL (reference sequence). This CDR3 is built from 14 residues. In nucleotides, the CDR3 is TGTGCCAGCAGCCAAGCCGGGAGGGGAAGTGAGCAGTACTTC. It codes for CASSQAGRGSEQYF.

This sequence joins TRBV27 and TRBJ1-1, with D maybe TRBD1 (5 bases). V dropped 0 bases and J dropped 3 bases, with 14 bases sitting between them. The V gene's germline CDR1 is MNHEY and CDR2 SMNVEV (reference sequence). The CDR3 runs to 16 residues. The CDR3 is CASSLSMGLSYTEAFF. The CDR3 DNA is TGTGCCAGCAGTTTATCGATGGGACTCTCCTACACTGAAGCTTTCTTT.

The chain couples TRBV7-2 to TRBJ1-2; TRBD1 matches at 9 bases. The length of the CDR3 is 14 residues. With 1 base clipped from V and 5 bases from J, the junction kept 2 bases outside the gene matches. From germline, CDR1 is SGHTA and CDR2 FQGNSA. The CDR3: CASSLGQGEYGYTF. CDR3 DNA sequence: TGTGCCAGCAGCTTAGGACAGGGGGAGTATGGCTACACCTTC.

V gene TRBV19 combines with J gene TRBJ1-6, with 7 bases that match TRBD1. Germline CDR1 LNHDA, CDR2 SQIVND (reference sequence). The junction had 14 bases not matched to a gene; V was cut back by 8 bases and J by 4 bases. The CDR3 sequence is 17 residues long. CDR3 DNA sequence: TGTGCCAGTGGGAAATTGGACAGGAGTGATTATAATTCACCCCTCCACTTT. It encodes CASGKLDRSDYNSPLHF. The whole variable domain, remainder taken from reference TRBV19 and TRBJ1-6, is DGGITQSPKYLFRKEGQNVTLSCEQNLNHDAMYWYRQDPGQGLRLIYYSQIVNDFQKGDIAEGYSVSREKKESFPLTVTSAQKNPTAFYLCASGKLDRSDYNSPLHFGNGTRLTVT.

The count of this clone is one. J is TRBJ2-5 and V is TRBV29-1; D unclear. CDR3 size: 12 residues. Germline V CDR1 and CDR2: SQVTM, ANQGSEA. V was clipped by 5 bases and J by 2 bases, with 9 bases between them. The CDR3 coding sequence is TGCAGCGTTTCCTTAGATCAAGAGACCCAGTACTTC. This gives the protein CSVSLDQETQYF.

V and J are TRBV7-2 and TRBJ1-1; 10 nucleotides agree with TRBD1. With 5 bases clipped from V and 4 bases from J, the junction kept 7 bases outside the gene matches. The CDR3 is 15 amino acids. In germline, CDR1 is SGHTA, CDR2 FQGNSA. The CDR3 here is CASSADRGRITEAFF. CDR3 nucleotides: TGTGCCAGCAGCGCCGACAGGGGGCGCATCACTGAAGCTTTCTTT.

J is TRBJ1-4 and V is TRBV15; TRBD1 is a possible D gene (5 bases). This CDR3 comprises 19 residues. V lost 1 base, J lost 0 bases, and 18 bases lay in between. Looked up from germline, CDR1 is LNHNV and CDR2 is YYDKDF (reference sequence). The CDR3 loop reads CATSRGVETAFATNEKLFF. CDR3 coding DNA: TGTGCCACCAGCAGAGGTGTGGAGACAGCGTTTGCAACTAATGAAAAACTGTTTTTT.

This clone was seen a handful of times. The rearrangement links TRBV28 to TRBJ1-5; TRBD1 matches 7 bases. The CDR3 loop spans 16 amino acids. J lost 11 bases, V lost 6 bases, and 19 bases had no gene match. Germline CDR1 and CDR2: MDHEN and SYDVKM. The CDR3 region is CASRRNRDSGRRSQHF. CDR3 sequence (DNA): TGTGCCAGCAGACGCAACCGGGACAGCGGGCGTCGATCCCAGCATTTT.